This T cell receptor beta chain came from a study of shared clonotypes between healthy human individuals. Broader study findings: Clonotypes which were not shared had lower generation probabilities than clonotypes that all four donors shared. Sequencing depth was expected to affect clonotype sharing among donors.

Clones were sequenced by immunoSEQ multiplex PCR, and TCRdb holds only the in-frame ones, with some missing. The sample includes fewer than 1.4 million clones, around 82% seen only once; the top ten take roughly 0.61%. V was pared by 1 base and J by 0 bases, with 12 bases between. The CDR3 covers 16 residues. The germline CDR1 and CDR2 sequences are LGHNA and YNFKEQ. This clone occurred many times. Its antigen is as yet unknown. At the DNA level, this CDR3 is encoded by other sequences in the same sample as well. Naive CD45RA+ and memory CD45RA-negative subsets were split from CD4+ cells. The genes are TRBV4-2 and TRBJ1-1; D not certain. The sequence derives from a man between 18 and 35 years old in good health. Some clones in this sample may be carry-over from other donors' samples. Sequencing was carried out using memory CD4+ T cells from PBMCs. Subset noted: CD45RA-negative fraction. This CDR3 is CASSQVVGSMNTEAFF. DNA for the CDR3: TGTGCCAGCAGCCAAGTGGTCGGGTCCATGAACACTGAAGCTTTCTTT.